These 19 T cell receptor beta chains originate from one sample sequenced in a study of T cell clonotyping in hematopoietic cell transplantation. Sequencing was performed with immunoSEQ multiplex PCR; in TCRdb, only in-frame clones are kept and a portion is missing. The data show roughly 40,000 clones, 94% seen once. Sequenced sample: peripheral blood mononuclear cells. Every receptor here comes from a woman between 45 and 60 years old in good health. Some clones in this sample may be carry-over from other donors' samples.

This clone is a singleton in its sample. This rearrangement joins TRBV28 to TRBJ1-2; 7 bases map to TRBD1. Germline CDR1 and CDR2: MDHEN and SYDVKM. CDR3 size: 15 residues. The trim removed 5 bases at V and 4 bases at J, leaving 10 bases unmatched. The DNA of the CDR3 is TGTGCCAGCAGTCACGGACAGGACAATATCTATGGCTACACCTTC. Its translation is CASSHGQDNIYGYTF.

The chain has TRBV19 and TRBJ1-1, with D tentatively TRBD1 (6 bases). Trimming took 6 bases from V and 1 from J, leaving 9 bases between them. CDR1 is LNHDA and CDR2 is SQIVND in the germline V gene (reference sequence). The CDR3 totals 13 residues. CDR3 coding DNA: TGTGCCAGTAGGACAGGACCGAACACTGAAGCTTTCTTT. Its protein is CASRTGPNTEAFF.

This rearrangement joins TRBV6-5 to TRBJ1-1, with no clear D. V lost 5 bases to trimming and J lost 0 bases, with 10 bases between them. Per germline, CDR1 MNHEY and CDR2 SVGAGI. CDR3 size: 14 residues. The CDR3 nucleotides are TGTGCCAGCAGTAGATCGACGGTGAACACTGAAGCTTTCTTT. Translated, it gives CASSRSTVNTEAFF.

J is TRBJ1-2 and V is TRBV7-9, with TRBD1 matching 8 bases. Germline assignment: CDR1 SEHNR and CDR2 FQNEAQ (reference sequence). The CDR3 loop spans 15 amino acids. V was pared by 2 bases and J by 3 bases, with 5 bases of the junction left unmatched. CDR3 in DNA: TGTGCCAGCAGCTTAACGGCAGGGGGCGACTATGGCTACACCTTC. Amino acids: CASSLTAGGDYGYTF.

The V call is TRBV11-3, the J call TRBJ2-5; D remains ambiguous. This CDR3 spans 11 amino acids. The V end was cut by 2 bases, the J end by 5 bases, with 3 bases between. Germline V lookup: CDR1 SGHNT, CDR2 YENEEA. This CDR3 reads CASSLSETQYF. In nucleotides, the CDR3 is TGTGCCAGCAGCTTATCGGAGACCCAGTACTTC.

The CDR3 DNA follows: TGTGCCAGCAGTCGACTAGCGGGCCAAGAGACCCAGTACTTC. Protein sequence: CASSRLAGQETQYF. The chain carries TRBV7-9 and TRBJ2-5, with TRBD2 identical over 10 bases. V was pared by 6 bases and J by 1 base, with 2 bases of the junction left unmatched. CDR1 SEHNR and CDR2 FQNEAQ come from the germline V gene (reference sequence). The CDR3 totals 14 residues.

Only one count was recorded for this clone. J is TRBJ2-3 and V is TRBV30; TRBD2 might be the D (7 bases). The CDR3 is 14 amino acids. V lost 3 bases and J lost 9, with 19 bases in between. The germline V gene has CDR1 GTSNPN and CDR2 SVGIG (reference sequence). The CDR3 DNA is TGTGCCTGGAGATACGGGGGCGCCGGGGGGACGCAGTATTTT. This codes for CAWRYGGAGGTQYF.

The chain couples TRBV4-2 to TRBJ1-4; 7 bases align to TRBD1. This CDR3 comprises 17 residues. In germline, CDR1 is LGHNA, CDR2 YNFKEQ. The trim removed 3 bases at V and 5 bases at J, leaving 12 bases unmatched. The CDR3 DNA follows: TGTGCCAGCAGCCAGGAGGACGGGGGGACAGTGAATGAAAAACTGTTTTTT. As protein: CASSQEDGGTVNEKLFF.

The chain carries TRBV6-4 and TRBJ2-3, with D possibly being TRBD1 or TRBD2 (5 bases each). CDR3 size: 14 residues. Between the trimmed V and J ends, which lost 3 bases and 4 bases, there was a span of 11 bases. Germline-derived CDR1 and CDR2 are MRHNA and SNTAGT. The CDR3 sequence: CASSDMVGADTQYF. The CDR3 DNA is TGTGCCAGCAGTGATATGGTGGGGGCAGATACGCAGTATTTT.

The chain uses TRBV5-1 and TRBJ1-3; D call uncertain. Germline values: CDR1 SGHRS, CDR2 YFSETQ. V lost 0 bases and J lost 6, with 7 bases in between. This CDR3 is built from 13 residues. This CDR3 reads CASSLDSENTIYF. CDR3 bases: TGCGCCAGCAGCTTGGACTCGGAAAACACCATATATTTT.

The V call is TRBV19, the J call TRBJ2-7, with TRBD2 identical over 7 bases. CDR1 and CDR2 (germline): LNHDA, SQIVND (reference sequence). The junction had 3 bases not matched to a gene; V was cut back by 3 bases and J by 1 base. The CDR3 has 14 amino acids. CDR3 sequence (DNA): TGTGCCAGTAGTATCGGCGGGGGATCCTACGAGCAGTACTTC. Its protein is CASSIGGGSYEQYF.

The chain carries TRBV4-3 and TRBJ1-3, with no clear D. This CDR3 is built from 15 residues. Trimming took off 3 bases at V and 0 bases at J, with 9 bases between the two ends. Germline lookup yields CDR1 LGHNA and CDR2 YSLEER. This CDR3 reads CASSQGPGSGNTIYF. DNA for the CDR3: TGCGCCAGCAGCCAGGGTCCCGGCTCTGGAAACACCATATATTTT.

The chain combines TRBV11-2 with TRBJ2-7; no firm D call. The germline V gene encodes CDR1 SGHAT and CDR2 FQNNGV. V was shortened by 1 base and J by 4 bases, with 11 bases between the two germline ends. CDR3 length: 14 amino acids. CDR3 bases: TGTGCCAGCAGCTTAGCGGGTGGCAGGTACGAGCAGTACTTC. Its protein is CASSLAGGRYEQYF. The variable domain in full, with the rest retrieved from reference TRBV11-2 and TRBJ2-7, is EAGVAQSPRYKIIEKRQSVAFWCNPISGHATLYWYQQILGQGPKLLIQFQNNGVVDDSQLPKDRFSAERLKGVDSTLKIQPAKLEDSAVYLCASSLAGGRYEQYFGPGTRLTVT.

This chain links TRBV6-5 with TRBJ2-5, with 9 nucleotides matching TRBD1. This CDR3 has 13 amino acids. Germline CDR1 reads MNHEY; CDR2 reads SVGAGI. V was clipped by 6 bases and J by 3 bases; unmatched bases: 2. The CDR3 DNA is TGTGCCAGCAGACGGGACAGGGAAGAGACCCAGTACTTC. Its protein is CASRRDREETQYF.

The chain recombines TRBV19 with TRBJ2-7; no clear D gene. The germline V gene encodes CDR1 LNHDA and CDR2 SQIVND (reference sequence). Trimming removed 5 bases at V and 2 bases at J, with 13 bases between. This CDR3 spans 14 amino acids. The CDR3 DNA reads as TGTGCCAGTAGTCCTGACCTGGCGACCTACGAGCAGTACTTC. This codes for CASSPDLATYEQYF.

The rearrangement links TRBV6-6 to TRBJ2-2; D gene uncertain. Deletions cut 8 bases from V and 3 bases from J, with 4 bases between. This CDR3 spans 11 amino acids. CDR1 MNHNY and CDR2 SVGAGI come from the germline V gene (reference sequence). CDR3 sequence: CASLDTGELFF. The CDR3 nucleotides are TGTGCCAGCCTTGACACCGGGGAGCTGTTTTTT.

V is TRBV25-1 and J is TRBJ1-2; D gene ambiguous. V lost 1 base and J 8 bases, leaving 17 bases between the germline ends. The CDR3 extends over 15 amino acids. CDR1 and CDR2 (germline): MGHDK, SYGVNS. This CDR3 reads CASSESKDGSRGYTF. CDR3 nucleotide sequence: TGTGCCAGCAGTGAATCCAAGGACGGGTCCAGAGGCTACACCTTC.

The genes are TRBV6-5 and TRBJ2-2; D gene uncertain. The V gene lost 7 bases and the J gene lost 4 bases, with 16 bases spanning the gap. This CDR3 contains 15 residues. Germline V CDR1 and CDR2: MNHEY, SVGAGI. Here the CDR3 reads CASKTDHPGTGELFF. The CDR3 DNA reads TGTGCCAGCAAGACGGACCACCCCGGCACCGGGGAGCTGTTTTTT.

The chain has TRBV5-1 and TRBJ2-3; 8 positions match TRBD2. The ends lost 6 bases at V and 1 base at J; junction bases unmatched: 7. Germline CDR1 and CDR2: SGHRS and YFSETQ. This CDR3 comprises 15 residues. CDR3 amino acids: CASNKAGERTDTQYF. The CDR3, as DNA: TGCGCCAGCAACAAAGCGGGGGAGCGCACAGATACGCAGTATTTT.